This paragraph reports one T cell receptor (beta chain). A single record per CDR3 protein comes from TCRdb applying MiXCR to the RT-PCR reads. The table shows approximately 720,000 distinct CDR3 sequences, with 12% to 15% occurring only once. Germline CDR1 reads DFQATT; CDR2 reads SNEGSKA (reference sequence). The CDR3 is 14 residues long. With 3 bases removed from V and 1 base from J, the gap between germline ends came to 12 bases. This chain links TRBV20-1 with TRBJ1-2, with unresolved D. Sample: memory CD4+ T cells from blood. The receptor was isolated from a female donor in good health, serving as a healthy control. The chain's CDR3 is CSASRAGINYGYTF. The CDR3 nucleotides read TGCAGTGCTAGTCGCGCAGGCATTAACTATGGCTACACCTTC.